A selection of T cell receptor beta chains follows, all from one sample in a study of T cell responses to AZD1222 COVID-19 vaccine. Using immunoSEQ multiplex PCR, the repertoire was profiled, and TCRdb retains in-frame clones only, with some absent. Of some 150,000 clones in the sample, 88% are singletons; the top ten hold approximately 3.1%. This specimen was peripheral blood, taken on day 0 of MenACWY control vaccination. The source is an adult in good health. The CDR3 runs from the conserved cysteine through the conserved F or W. The order of the fields is V gene, J gene, clone size, D gene, CDR3 protein, CDR3 DNA. D genes are given only for firm matches. Clone size appears in some rows only: once, few, many, or a class for an expanded clone.

TRBV4-1,TRBJ2-7,NA,TRBD1,CASSQDWDDRGLYEQYF,TGCGCCAGCAGCCAAGATTGGGATGACAGGGGGCTATACGAGCAGTACTTC
TRBV4-2,TRBJ1-1,NA,NA,CASSQPGQAITEAFF,TGTGCCAGCAGCCAACCCGGGCAGGCGATCACTGAAGCTTTCTTT
TRBV18,TRBJ2-1,once,NA,CASSTSGDTGNEQFF,TGTGCCAGCTCTACCAGTGGGGACACGGGGAATGAGCAGTTCTTC
TRBV6-2/TRBV6-3,TRBJ1-5,once,NA,CASSYYGLNQPQHF,TGTGCCAGCAGTTACTACGGGTTGAATCAGCCCCAGCATTTT
TRBV5-4,TRBJ1-1,NA,TRBD1,CASSLKRTGGLTEAFF,TGTGCCAGCAGCCTAAAACGGACAGGGGGCCTCACTGAAGCTTTCTTT
TRBV5-1,TRBJ1-1,NA,TRBD1,CASSLGQGETEAFF,TGCGCCAGCAGCTTGGGACAGGGGGAGACTGAAGCTTTCTTT
TRBV10-3,TRBJ2-2,NA,NA,CAISESRGTGELFF,TGTGCCATCAGTGAGTCGCGGGGAACCGGGGAGCTGTTTTTT
TRBV6-2/TRBV6-3,TRBJ2-7,NA,NA,CASSLLSYEQYF,TGTGCCAGCAGTTTACTTAGCTACGAGCAGTACTTC
TRBV5-1,TRBJ2-7,NA,NA,CASSTGTPGLYEQYF,TGCGCCAGCAGCACCGGGACACCTGGCCTATACGAGCAGTACTTC
TRBV9,TRBJ2-3,NA,NA,CASSWDGITDTQYF,TGTGCCAGCAGCTGGGACGGAATTACAGATACGCAGTATTTT
TRBV7-9,TRBJ1-2,NA,NA,CASSPQQGWNYGYTF,TGTGCCAGCAGCCCACAACAGGGATGGAACTATGGCTACACCTTC
TRBV5-6,TRBJ1-1,NA,NA,CASLRANTEAFF,TGTGCCAGCCTCAGGGCGAACACTGAAGCTTTCTTT
TRBV2,TRBJ2-5,NA,TRBD1,CASSLDRGGETQYF,TGTGCCAGCAGCCTGGACAGGGGGGGGGAGACCCAGTACTTC
TRBV24-1,TRBJ2-2,NA,TRBD2,CATSGQYSGPNTGELFF,TGTGCCACCAGTGGACAGTATAGCGGGCCCAACACCGGGGAGCTGTTTTTT
TRBV6-5,TRBJ1-4,NA,NA,CASSRGPNEKLFF,TGTGCCAGCAGCCGGGGCCCTAATGAAAAACTGTTTTTT
TRBV5-1,TRBJ1-1,NA,NA,CASRQRDGGNTEAFF,TGCGCCAGCAGACAAAGAGATGGGGGGAACACTGAAGCTTTCTTT
TRBV4-1,TRBJ2-5,NA,NA,CASSQDSSGGLETQYF,TGCGCCAGCAGCCAAGATAGTTCCGGGGGGCTGGAGACCCAGTACTTC
TRBV28,TRBJ2-3,once,TRBD1,CASRSPRGDTQYF,TGTGCCAGCAGAAGCCCCAGGGGGGATACGCAGTATTTT
TRBV7-9,TRBJ1-4,NA,NA,CASSLDGSRANEKLFF,TGTGCCAGCAGCCTAGACGGTAGCAGGGCAAATGAAAAACTGTTTTTT
TRBV3-1/TRBV3-2,TRBJ2-1,NA,NA,CASSQAGGHNEQFF,TGTGCCAGCAGCCAAGCGGGGGGCCACAATGAGCAGTTCTTC
TRBV11-2,TRBJ1-2,NA,NA,CASSSSKGRGSGYTF,TGTGCCAGCAGCTCTTCCAAGGGAAGAGGGAGTGGCTACACCTTC
TRBV4-1,TRBJ1-3,NA,NA,CASSQDHGRISGNTIYF,TGCGCCAGCAGCCAAGATCACGGGCGGATCTCTGGAAACACCATATATTTT
TRBV27,TRBJ1-2,NA,TRBD1,CATRPRGRGGYTF,TGTGCCACCAGGCCTAGGGGGCGGGGGGGCTACACCTTC
TRBV11-2,TRBJ1-6,NA,NA,CASSLVVLNSPLHF,TGTGCCAGCAGCTTAGTAGTCCTTAATTCACCCCTCCACTTT
TRBV4-1,TRBJ1-6,few,NA,CASSQVDLGLTYNSPLHF,TGCGCCAGCAGCCAAGTTGATCTCGGGCTGACCTATAATTCACCCCTCCACTTT
TRBV30,TRBJ2-2,NA,NA,CAWGKATGELFF,TGTGCCTGGGGAAAAGCCACCGGGGAGCTGTTTTTT
TRBV2,TRBJ2-1,NA,TRBD2,CASSEGLAGYNEQFF,TGTGCCAGCAGCGAGGGACTAGCGGGGTACAATGAGCAGTTCTTC